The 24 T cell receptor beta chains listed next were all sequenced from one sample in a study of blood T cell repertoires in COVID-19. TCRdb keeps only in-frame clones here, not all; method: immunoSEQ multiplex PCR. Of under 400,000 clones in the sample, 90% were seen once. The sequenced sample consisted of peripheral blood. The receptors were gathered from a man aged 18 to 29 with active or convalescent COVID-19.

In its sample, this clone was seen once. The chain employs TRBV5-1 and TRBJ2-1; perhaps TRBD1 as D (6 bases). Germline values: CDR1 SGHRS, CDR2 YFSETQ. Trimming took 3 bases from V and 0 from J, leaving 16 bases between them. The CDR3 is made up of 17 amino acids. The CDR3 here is CASSSSPQGSSYNEQFF. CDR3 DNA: TGCGCCAGCAGCTCCTCGCCCCAGGGGAGCTCCTACAATGAGCAGTTCTTC.

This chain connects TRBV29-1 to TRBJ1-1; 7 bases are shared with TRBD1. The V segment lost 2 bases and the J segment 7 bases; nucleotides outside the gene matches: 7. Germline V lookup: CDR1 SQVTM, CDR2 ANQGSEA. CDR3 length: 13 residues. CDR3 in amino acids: CSVEQGVSSEAFF. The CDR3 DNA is TGCAGCGTTGAACAGGGGGTTTCGAGTGAAGCTTTCTTT.

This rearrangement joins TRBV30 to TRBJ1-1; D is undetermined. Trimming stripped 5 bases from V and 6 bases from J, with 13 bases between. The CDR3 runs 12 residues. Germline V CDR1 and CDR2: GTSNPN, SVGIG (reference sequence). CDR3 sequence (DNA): TGTGCCTGGGGACTTTTGGAGCCTGAAGCTTTCTTT. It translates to CAWGLLEPEAFF. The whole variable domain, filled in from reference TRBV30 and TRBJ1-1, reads SQTIHQWPATLVQPVGSPLSLECTVEGTSNPNLYWYRQAAGRGLQLLFYSVGIGQISSEVPQNLSASRPQDRQFILSSKKLLLSDSGFYLCAWGLLEPEAFFGQGTRLTVV.

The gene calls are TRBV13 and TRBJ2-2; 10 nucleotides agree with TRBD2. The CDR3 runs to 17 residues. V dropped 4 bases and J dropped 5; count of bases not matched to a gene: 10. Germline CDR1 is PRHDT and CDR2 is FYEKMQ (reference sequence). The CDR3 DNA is TGTGCCAGCAGCTCACGAGCGGGAGGGCCGGGGACCGGGGAGCTGTTTTTT. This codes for CASSSRAGGPGTGELFF.

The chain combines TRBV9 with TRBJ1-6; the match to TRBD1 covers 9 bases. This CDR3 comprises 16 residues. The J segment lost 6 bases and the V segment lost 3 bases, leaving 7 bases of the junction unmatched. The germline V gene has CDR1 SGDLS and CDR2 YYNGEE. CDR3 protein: CASSARGTGLNSPLHF. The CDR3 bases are TGTGCCAGCAGCGCCAGAGGGACAGGGCTTAATTCACCCCTCCACTTT.

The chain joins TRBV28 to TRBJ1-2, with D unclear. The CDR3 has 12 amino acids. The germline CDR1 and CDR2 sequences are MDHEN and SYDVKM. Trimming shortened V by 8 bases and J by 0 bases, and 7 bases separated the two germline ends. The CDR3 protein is CASGRANYGYTF. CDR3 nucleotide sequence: TGTGCCAGCGGCCGGGCTAACTATGGCTACACCTTC.

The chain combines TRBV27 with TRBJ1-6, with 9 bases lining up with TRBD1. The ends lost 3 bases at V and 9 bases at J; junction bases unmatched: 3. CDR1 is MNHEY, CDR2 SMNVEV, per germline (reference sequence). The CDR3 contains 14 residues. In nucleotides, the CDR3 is TGTGCCAGCAGTTTCTGGACAGGGGTTTCACCCCTCCACTTT. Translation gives CASSFWTGVSPLHF.

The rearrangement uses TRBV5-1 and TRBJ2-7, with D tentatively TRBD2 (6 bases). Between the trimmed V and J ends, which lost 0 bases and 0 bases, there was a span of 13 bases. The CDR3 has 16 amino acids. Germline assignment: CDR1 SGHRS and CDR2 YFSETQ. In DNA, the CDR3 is TGCGCCAGCAGCTTGGCCCCCGGGCGGGACTCCTACGAGCAGTACTTC. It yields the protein CASSLAPGRDSYEQYF. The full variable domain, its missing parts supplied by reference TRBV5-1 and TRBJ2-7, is KAGVTQTPRYLIKTRGQQVTLSCSPISGHRSVSWYQQTPGQGLQFLFEYFSETQRNKGNFPGRFSGRQFSNSRSEMNVSTLELGDSALYLCASSLAPGRDSYEQYFGPGTRLTVT.

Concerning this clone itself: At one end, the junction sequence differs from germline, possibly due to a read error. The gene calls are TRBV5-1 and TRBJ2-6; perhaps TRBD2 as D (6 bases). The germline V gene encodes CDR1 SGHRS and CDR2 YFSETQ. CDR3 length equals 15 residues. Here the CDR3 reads CASSWGDSGANVLTF. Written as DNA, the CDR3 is TGCGCCAGCAGCTGGGGGGACTCTGGGGCCAACGTGCTGACTTTC. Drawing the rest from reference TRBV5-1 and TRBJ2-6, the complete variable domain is KAGVTQTPRYLIKTRGQQVTLSCSPISGHRSVSWYQQTPGQGLQFLFEYFSETQRNKGNFPGRFSGRQFSNSRSEMNVSTLELGDSALYLCASSWGDSGANVLTFGAGSRLTVL.

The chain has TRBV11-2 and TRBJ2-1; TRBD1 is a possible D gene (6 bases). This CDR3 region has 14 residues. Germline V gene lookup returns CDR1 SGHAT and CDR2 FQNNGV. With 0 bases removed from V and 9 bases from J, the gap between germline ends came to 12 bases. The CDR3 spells CASSLDRGRAEQFF. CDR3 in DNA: TGTGCCAGCAGCTTAGACAGGGGACGCGCTGAGCAGTTCTTC.

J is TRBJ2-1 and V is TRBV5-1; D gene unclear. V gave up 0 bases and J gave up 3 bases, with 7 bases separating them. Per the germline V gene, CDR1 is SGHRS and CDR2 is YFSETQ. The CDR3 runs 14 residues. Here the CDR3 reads CASSLGQDYNEQFF. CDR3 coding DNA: TGCGCCAGCAGCTTGGGCCAGGACTACAATGAGCAGTTCTTC.

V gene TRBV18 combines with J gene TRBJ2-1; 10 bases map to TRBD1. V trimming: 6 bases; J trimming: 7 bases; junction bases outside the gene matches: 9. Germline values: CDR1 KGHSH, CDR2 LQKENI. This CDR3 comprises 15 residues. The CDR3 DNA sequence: TGTGCCAGCTCCCAAGGACAGGGGGTTCGTAATGAGCAGTTCTTC. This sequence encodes CASSQGQGVRNEQFF. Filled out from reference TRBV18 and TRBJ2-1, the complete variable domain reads NAGVMQNPRHLVRRRGQEARLRCSPMKGHSHVYWYRQLPEEGLKFMVYLQKENIIDESGMPKERFSAEFPKEGPSILRIQQVVRGDSAAYFCASSQGQGVRNEQFFGPGTRLTVL.

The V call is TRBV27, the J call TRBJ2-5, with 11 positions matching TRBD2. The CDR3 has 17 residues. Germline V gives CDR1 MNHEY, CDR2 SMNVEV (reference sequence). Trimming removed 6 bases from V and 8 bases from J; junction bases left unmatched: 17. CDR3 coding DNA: TGTGCCAGCAGCCGCACCGGGACTAGCGGACCCTATACCACCCAGTACTTC. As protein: CASSRTGTSGPYTTQYF.

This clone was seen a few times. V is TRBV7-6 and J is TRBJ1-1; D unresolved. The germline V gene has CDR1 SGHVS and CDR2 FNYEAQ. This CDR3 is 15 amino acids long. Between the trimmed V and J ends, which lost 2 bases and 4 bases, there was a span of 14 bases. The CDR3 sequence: CASSLLGLQPTEAFF. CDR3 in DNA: TGTGCCAGCAGCTTATTGGGCCTACAGCCCACTGAAGCTTTCTTT.

The CDR3 bases are TGTGCCAGCAGCTTAGTGCAGGGGAGTAGTGAAAAACTGTTTTTT. This gives the protein CASSLVQGSSEKLFF. The chain links TRBV7-9 to TRBJ1-4; weak D call: TRBD1 (6 bases). There are 15 residues in the CDR3. Germline V gene sequence: CDR1 SEHNR, CDR2 FQNEAQ (reference sequence). Trimming cost V 1 base and J 7 bases, with 13 bases left between them. Filled out from reference TRBV7-9 and TRBJ1-4, the complete variable domain reads DTGVSQNPRHKITKRGQNVTFRCDPISEHNRLYWYRQTLGQGPEFLTYFQNEAQLEKSRLLSDRFSAERPKGSFSTLEIQRTEQGDSAMYLCASSLVQGSSEKLFFGSGTQLSVL.

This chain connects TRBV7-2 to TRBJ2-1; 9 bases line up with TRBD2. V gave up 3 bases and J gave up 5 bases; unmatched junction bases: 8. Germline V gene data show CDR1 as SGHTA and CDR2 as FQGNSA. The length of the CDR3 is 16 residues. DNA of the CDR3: TGTGCCAGCAGCTTGATTCGCGGGGGGGTGAACAATGAGCAGTTCTTC. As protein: CASSLIRGGVNNEQFF.

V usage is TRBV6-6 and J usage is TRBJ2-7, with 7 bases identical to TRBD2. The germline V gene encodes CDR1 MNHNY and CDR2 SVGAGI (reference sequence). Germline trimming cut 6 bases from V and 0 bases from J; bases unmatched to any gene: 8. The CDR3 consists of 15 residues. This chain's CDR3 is CASRGREAYSYEQYF. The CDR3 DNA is TGTGCCAGCAGGGGACGGGAGGCTTACTCCTACGAGCAGTACTTC.

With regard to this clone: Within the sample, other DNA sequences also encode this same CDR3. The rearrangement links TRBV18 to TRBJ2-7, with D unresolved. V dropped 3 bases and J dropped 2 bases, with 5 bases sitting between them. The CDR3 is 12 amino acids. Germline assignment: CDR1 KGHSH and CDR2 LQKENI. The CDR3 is CASSPTAYEQYF. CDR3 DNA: TGTGCCAGCTCACCCACGGCCTACGAGCAGTACTTC.

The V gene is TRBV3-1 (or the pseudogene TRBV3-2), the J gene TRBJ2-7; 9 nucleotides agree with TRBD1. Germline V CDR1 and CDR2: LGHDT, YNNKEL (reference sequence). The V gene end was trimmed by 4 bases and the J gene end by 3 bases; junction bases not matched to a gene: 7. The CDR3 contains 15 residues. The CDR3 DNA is TGTGCCAGCAGCCTTACAGGGGGCCCAGGCTACGAGCAGTACTTC. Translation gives CASSLTGGPGYEQYF.

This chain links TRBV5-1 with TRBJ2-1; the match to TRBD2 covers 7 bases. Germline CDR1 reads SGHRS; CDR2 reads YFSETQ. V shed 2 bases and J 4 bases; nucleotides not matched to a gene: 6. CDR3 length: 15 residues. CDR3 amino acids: CASSLKRGDYNEQFF. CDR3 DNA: TGCGCCAGCAGCTTAAAGCGGGGAGATTACAATGAGCAGTTCTTC.

As DNA, the CDR3 is TGTGCCAGCAACTCTCCTACCTACGAGCAGTACTTC. Translation gives CASNSPTYEQYF. The chain carries TRBV2 and TRBJ2-7; D ambiguous. The CDR3 has 12 residues. V gave up 7 bases and J gave up 2 bases, with 9 bases separating them. Looked up from germline, CDR1 is SNHLY and CDR2 is FYNNEI.

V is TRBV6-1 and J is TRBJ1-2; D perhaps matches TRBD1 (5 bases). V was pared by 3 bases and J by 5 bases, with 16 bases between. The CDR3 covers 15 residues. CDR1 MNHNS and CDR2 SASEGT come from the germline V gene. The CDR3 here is CASSELGGIEYGYTF. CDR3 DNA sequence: TGTGCCAGCAGTGAGCTCGGGGGGATCGAGTATGGCTACACCTTC.

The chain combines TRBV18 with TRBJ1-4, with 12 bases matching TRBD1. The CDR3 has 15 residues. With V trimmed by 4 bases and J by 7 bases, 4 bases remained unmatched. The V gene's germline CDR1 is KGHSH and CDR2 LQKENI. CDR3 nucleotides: TGTGCCAGCTCACGCGGGACAGGGGGCCCTGAAAAACTGTTTTTT. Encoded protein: CASSRGTGGPEKLFF.

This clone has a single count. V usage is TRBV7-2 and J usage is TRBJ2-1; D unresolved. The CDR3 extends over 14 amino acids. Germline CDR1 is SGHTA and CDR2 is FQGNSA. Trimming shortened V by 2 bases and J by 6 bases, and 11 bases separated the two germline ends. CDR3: CASSLSMTPNEQFF. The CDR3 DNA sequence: TGTGCCAGCAGCTTATCCATGACTCCCAATGAGCAGTTCTTC.